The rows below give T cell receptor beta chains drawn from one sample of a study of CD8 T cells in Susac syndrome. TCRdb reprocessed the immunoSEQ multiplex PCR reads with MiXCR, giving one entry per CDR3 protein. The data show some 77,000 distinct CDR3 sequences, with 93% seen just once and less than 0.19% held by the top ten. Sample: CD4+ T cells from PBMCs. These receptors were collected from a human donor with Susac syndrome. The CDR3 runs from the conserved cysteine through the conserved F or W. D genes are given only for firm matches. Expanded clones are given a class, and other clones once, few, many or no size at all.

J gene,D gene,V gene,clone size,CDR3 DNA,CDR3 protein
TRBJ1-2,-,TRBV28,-,TGTGCCAGCACCGTTACGGGGGGAGACTATGGCTACACCTTC,CASTVTGGDYGYTF
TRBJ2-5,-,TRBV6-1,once,TGTGCCAGCAGCCGGGACATGCAAGAGACCCAGTACTTC,CASSRDMQETQYF
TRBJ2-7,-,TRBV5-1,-,TGCGCCAGCGCCCAGCCTGGGCTCTCCTACGAGCAGTACTTC,CASAQPGLSYEQYF
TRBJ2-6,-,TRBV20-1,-,TGCAGTGCTAGTGCAGCCTCTGGGGCCAACGTCCTGACTTTC,CSASAASGANVLTF
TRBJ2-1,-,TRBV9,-,TGTGCCAGCAGCGTAGTGTCCAGGGGTGGTTACAATGAGCAGTTCTTC,CASSVVSRGGYNEQFF
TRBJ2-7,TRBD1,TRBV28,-,TGTGCCAGCAGATTCGGGACAGGAGTTTACGAGCAGTACTTC,CASRFGTGVYEQYF
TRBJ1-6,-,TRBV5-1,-,TGCGCCAGCAGCCCATCCGAATGGGGTGAGTCACCCCTCCACTTT,CASSPSEWGESPLHF
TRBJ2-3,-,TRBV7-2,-,TGTGCCAGCAGCTCACGGACGTTATCCGCAGATACGCAGTATTTT,CASSSRTLSADTQYF
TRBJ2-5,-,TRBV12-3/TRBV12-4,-,TGTGCCAGCAGTCACGGACGGATGTACCAAGAGACCCAGTACTTC,CASSHGRMYQETQYF
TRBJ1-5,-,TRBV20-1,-,TGCAGTGCTAGAGATTACCCTCTCCGGAGCAAAAGCAATCAGCCCCAGCATTTT,CSARDYPLRSKSNQPQHF
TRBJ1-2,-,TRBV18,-,TGTGCCAGCTCACCACAACCAGGGATCAACTATGGCTACACCTTC,CASSPQPGINYGYTF
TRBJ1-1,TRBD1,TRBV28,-,TGTGCCAGCACCATCCTGGGACAGGGGCCCTATGAAGCTTTCTTT,CASTILGQGPYEAFF
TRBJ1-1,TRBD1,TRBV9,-,TGTGCCAGCAGCGTAGTGGAGGGGGCAAACACTGAAGCTTTCTTT,CASSVVEGANTEAFF
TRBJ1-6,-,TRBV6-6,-,TGTGCCAGCAGTTACGACGGGCAGAGGTCACCCCTCCACTTT,CASSYDGQRSPLHF
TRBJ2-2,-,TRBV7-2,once,TGTGCCAGCAGCCCGCGTTGGAGCAGGAACACCGGGGAGCTGTTTTTT,CASSPRWSRNTGELFF
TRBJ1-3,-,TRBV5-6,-,TGTGCCACCACGAGACAGGCAAGCTCTGGAAACACCATATATTTT,CATTRQASSGNTIYF
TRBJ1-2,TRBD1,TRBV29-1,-,TGCAGCGTGGCGAGGGGACAGCGAGCGTCTAACTATGGCTACACCTTC,CSVARGQRASNYGYTF
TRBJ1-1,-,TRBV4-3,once,TGCGCCAGCAGCCAAGGTCACCAGGGGCCCACTGAAGCTTTCTTT,CASSQGHQGPTEAFF
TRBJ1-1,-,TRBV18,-,TGTGCCAGCTTCGTCTCAGCCTCCACTGAAGCTTTCTTT,CASFVSASTEAFF
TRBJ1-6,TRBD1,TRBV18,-,TGTGCCAGCTCACCGCAGGACAGGGAGGGATCACCCCTCCACTTT,CASSPQDREGSPLHF
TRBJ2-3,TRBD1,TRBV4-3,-,TGCGCCAGCAGCCAAATCCCGGGGACAGGAGGGCGGTATTTT,CASSQIPGTGGRYF
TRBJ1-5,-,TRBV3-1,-,TGTGCCAGCAGCGACAGCTATAGCAATCAGCCCCAGCATTTT,CASSDSYSNQPQHF
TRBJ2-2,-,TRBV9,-,TGTGCCAGCAGCACTTTACCCGGGGAGCTGTTTTTT,CASSTLPGELFF
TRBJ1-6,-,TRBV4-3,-,TGCGCCAGCAGCCAAGTAGGGTCTGGGTACTCACCCCTCCACTTT,CASSQVGSGYSPLHF
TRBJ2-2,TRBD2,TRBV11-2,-,TGTGCCAGCAGTTACCCGGGACTAGCGGGGCGGACCGGGGAGCTGTTTTTT,CASSYPGLAGRTGELFF
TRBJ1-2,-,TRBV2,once,TGTGCCAGCAGTGAGGGCAGGGCTTGGTATGGCTACACCTTC,CASSEGRAWYGYTF
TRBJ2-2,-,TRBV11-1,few,TGTGCCAGCACTTCATCCGTGAACACCGGGGAGCTGTTTTTT,CASTSSVNTGELFF
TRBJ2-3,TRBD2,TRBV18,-,TGTGCCAGCTCATCAACTAGCGGTAGTACAGATACGCAGTATTTT,CASSSTSGSTDTQYF
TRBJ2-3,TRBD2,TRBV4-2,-,TGTGCCAGCAGCCGCTCCGGGACTAGCGGCGACACAGATACGCAGTATTTT,CASSRSGTSGDTDTQYF
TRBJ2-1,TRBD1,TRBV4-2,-,TGTGCCAGCAGCCCAAAGGGACAGGGGAAATACAATGAGCAGTTCTTC,CASSPKGQGKYNEQFF
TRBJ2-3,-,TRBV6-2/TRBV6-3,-,TGTGCCAGCACCTCGGACCTCAGTTTAACGCAGTATTTT,CASTSDLSLTQYF
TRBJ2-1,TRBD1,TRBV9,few,TGTGCCAGCAGCCCTGGACAGGGGGCCTACAATGAGCAGTTCTTC,CASSPGQGAYNEQFF
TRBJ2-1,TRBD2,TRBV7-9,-,TGTGCCAGCAGCCGTAGCGGGGGGCCACATGAGCAGTTCTTC,CASSRSGGPHEQFF
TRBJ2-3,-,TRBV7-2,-,TGTGCCAGCAGCGAATGGGGGACGACCTATACAGATACGCAGTATTTT,CASSEWGTTYTDTQYF
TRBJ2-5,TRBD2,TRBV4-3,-,TGCGCCAGCAGCCAAGATCGGTGGGAGGGAGAGACCCAGTACTTC,CASSQDRWEGETQYF
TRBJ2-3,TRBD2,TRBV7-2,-,TGTGCCAGCAGCTCGGGACTAGCGGCCTACACAGATACGCAGTATTTT,CASSSGLAAYTDTQYF
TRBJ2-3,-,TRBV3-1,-,TGTGCCAGCGGGGCTCGAGGCGGCACAGATACGCAGTATTTT,CASGARGGTDTQYF
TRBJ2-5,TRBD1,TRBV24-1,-,TGTGCCACCAGTGCGGGACAGGTACAAGAGACCCAGTACTTC,CATSAGQVQETQYF
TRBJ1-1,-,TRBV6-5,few,TGTGCCAGCAGTTACTCCCAGAACACTGAAGCTTTCTTT,CASSYSQNTEAFF
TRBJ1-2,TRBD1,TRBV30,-,TGTGCCTGGGCCCAAAAGGACAGGCCCATCTCATATGGCTACACCTTC,CAWAQKDRPISYGYTF
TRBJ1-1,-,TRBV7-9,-,TGTGCCAGCAGCTTATTTTCGGTCAACACTGAAGCTTTCTTT,CASSLFSVNTEAFF
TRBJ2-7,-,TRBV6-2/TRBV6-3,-,TGTGCCAGCAGCCGCCCGGGTGGGGGCGCTATCTACGAGCAGTACTTC,CASSRPGGGAIYEQYF
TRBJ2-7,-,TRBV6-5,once,TGTGCCAGCAGTTACAGGGACACCATGAGGGAGCAGTACTTC,CASSYRDTMREQYF
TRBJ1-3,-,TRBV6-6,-,TGTGCCAGCAGTTACTCGATACCGGGTTCTGGAAACACCATATATTTT,CASSYSIPGSGNTIYF
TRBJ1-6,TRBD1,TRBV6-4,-,TGTGCCAGCAGTTCCGGGACAGAAAATTCACCCCTCCACTTT,CASSSGTENSPLHF
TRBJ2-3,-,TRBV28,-,TGTGCCAGCAGTTTATGGTCCAGGGCGAACACAGATACGCAGTATTTT,CASSLWSRANTDTQYF
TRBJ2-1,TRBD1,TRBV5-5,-,TGTGCCAGCAGCCCCGGACAGGGGGGTTCATCTGAGCAGTTCTTC,CASSPGQGGSSEQFF
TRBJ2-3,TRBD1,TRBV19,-,TGTGCCAGTAGTATAGAGCCCACAGGGGGCCGGGATACGCAGTATTTT,CASSIEPTGGRDTQYF
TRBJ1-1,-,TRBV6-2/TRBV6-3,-,TGTGCCAGCAGTTGGCCGCAGGGAGGCACTGAAGCTTTCTTT,CASSWPQGGTEAFF
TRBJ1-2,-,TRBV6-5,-,TGTGCCAGCAGTTATGGGGGAAATGGCAGGGAGGGCTACACCTTC,CASSYGGNGREGYTF